This TCR beta chain comes out of a study of blood T cell repertoires in COVID-19. Profiling relied on immunoSEQ multiplex PCR, and the TCRdb table lists in-frame clones only, not all of them. The repertoire holds 150,000 to 200,000 clones, roughly four fifths seen once, with about 11% in the top ten. Germline V gene sequence: CDR1 LGHDT, CDR2 YNNKEL (reference sequence). The CDR3 extends over 17 amino acids. After removal of 4 bases from V and 0 bases from J, the junction contained 4 bases not matched to a gene. The receptor's source is a man aged 35 to 55 who had recovered from COVID-19. Sequenced sample: PBMCs or T cells enriched from blood (not recorded which). The chain couples TRBV3-1 (or the pseudogene TRBV3-2) to TRBJ2-1; 12 bases match TRBD2. Here the CDR3 reads CASSPRLAGVSYNEQFF. The CDR3 region has the DNA TGTGCCAGCAGCCCAAGACTAGCGGGGGTCTCCTACAATGAGCAGTTCTTC.